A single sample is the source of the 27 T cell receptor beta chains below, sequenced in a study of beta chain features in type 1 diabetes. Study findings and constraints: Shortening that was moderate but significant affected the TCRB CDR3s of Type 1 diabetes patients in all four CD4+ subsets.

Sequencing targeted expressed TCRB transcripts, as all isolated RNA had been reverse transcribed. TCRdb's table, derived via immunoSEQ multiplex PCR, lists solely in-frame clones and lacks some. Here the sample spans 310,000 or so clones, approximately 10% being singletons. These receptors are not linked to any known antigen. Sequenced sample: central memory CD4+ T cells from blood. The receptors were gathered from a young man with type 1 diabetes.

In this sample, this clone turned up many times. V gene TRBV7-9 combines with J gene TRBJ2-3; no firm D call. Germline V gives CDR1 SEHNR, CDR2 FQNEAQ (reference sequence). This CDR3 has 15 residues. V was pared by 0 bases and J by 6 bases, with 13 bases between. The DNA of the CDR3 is TGTGCCAGCAGCTTAGCCGTACTGCCCGACGATACGCAGTATTTT. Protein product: CASSLAVLPDDTQYF.

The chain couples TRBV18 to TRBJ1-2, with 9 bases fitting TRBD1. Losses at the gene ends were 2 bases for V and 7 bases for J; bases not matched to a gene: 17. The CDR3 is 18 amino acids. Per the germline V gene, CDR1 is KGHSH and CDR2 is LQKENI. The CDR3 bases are TGTGCCAGCTCACCAAGAGAAGGTGTCCAGACAGGGGGTGGTGGCTACACCTTC. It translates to CASSPREGVQTGGGGYTF.

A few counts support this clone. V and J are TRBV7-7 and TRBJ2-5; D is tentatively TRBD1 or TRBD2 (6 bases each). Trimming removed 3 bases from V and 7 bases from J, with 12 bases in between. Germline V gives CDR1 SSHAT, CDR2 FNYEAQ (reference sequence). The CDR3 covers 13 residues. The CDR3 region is CASSLEGVGTQYF. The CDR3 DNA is TGTGCCAGCAGCTTGGAGGGGGTCGGGACCCAGTACTTC.

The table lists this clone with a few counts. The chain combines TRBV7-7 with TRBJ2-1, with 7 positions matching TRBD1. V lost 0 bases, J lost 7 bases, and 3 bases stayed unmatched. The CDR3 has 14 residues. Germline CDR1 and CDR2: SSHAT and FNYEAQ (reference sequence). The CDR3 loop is CASSLARGSNEQFF. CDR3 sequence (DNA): TGTGCCAGCAGCTTAGCCAGGGGGAGTAATGAGCAGTTCTTC.

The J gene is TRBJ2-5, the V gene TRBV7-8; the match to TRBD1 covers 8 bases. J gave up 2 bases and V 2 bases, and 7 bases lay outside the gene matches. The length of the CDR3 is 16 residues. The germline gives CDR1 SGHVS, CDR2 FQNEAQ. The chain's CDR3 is CASSLRPRTGQETQYF. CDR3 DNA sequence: TGTGCCAGCAGCTTACGGCCCCGGACAGGGCAAGAGACCCAGTACTTC.

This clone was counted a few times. Written as DNA, the CDR3 is TGTGCCAGCAGCCCGGGGGCCTACGAGCAGTACTTC. Amino acids: CASSPGAYEQYF. The chain joins TRBV11-2 to TRBJ2-7; tentative D call: TRBD2 (6 bases). The V end was cut by 5 bases, the J end by 2 bases, with 7 bases between. From germline, CDR1 is SGHAT and CDR2 FQNNGV. This CDR3 has 12 residues.

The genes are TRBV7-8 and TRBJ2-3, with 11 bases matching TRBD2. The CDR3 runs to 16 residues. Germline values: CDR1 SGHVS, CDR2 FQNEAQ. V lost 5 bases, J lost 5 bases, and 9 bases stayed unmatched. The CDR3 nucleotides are TGTGCCAGCAGCCCACTAGCGGGGGCTATGGTAGATACGCAGTATTTT. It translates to CASSPLAGAMVDTQYF.

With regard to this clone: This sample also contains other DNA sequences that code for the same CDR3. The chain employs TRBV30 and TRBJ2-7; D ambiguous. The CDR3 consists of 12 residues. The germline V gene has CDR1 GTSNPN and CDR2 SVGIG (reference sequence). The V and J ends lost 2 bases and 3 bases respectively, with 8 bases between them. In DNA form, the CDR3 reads TGTGCCTGGAGTTCATCGAGCTACGAGCAGTACTTC. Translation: CAWSSSSYEQYF.

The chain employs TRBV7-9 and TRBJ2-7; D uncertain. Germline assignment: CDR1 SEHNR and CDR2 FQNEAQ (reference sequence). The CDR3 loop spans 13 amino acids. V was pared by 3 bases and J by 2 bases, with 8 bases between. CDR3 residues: CASSLLDPYEQYF. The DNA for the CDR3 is TGTGCCAGCAGCTTGCTGGATCCCTACGAGCAGTACTTC. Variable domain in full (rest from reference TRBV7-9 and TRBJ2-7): DTGVSQNPRHKITKRGQNVTFRCDPISEHNRLYWYRQTLGQGPEFLTYFQNEAQLEKSRLLSDRFSAERPKGSFSTLEIQRTEQGDSAMYLCASSLLDPYEQYFGPGTRLTVT.

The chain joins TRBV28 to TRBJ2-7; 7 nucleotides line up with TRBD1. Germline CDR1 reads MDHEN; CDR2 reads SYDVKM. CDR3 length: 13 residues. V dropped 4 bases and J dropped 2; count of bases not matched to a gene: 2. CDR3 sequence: CASSSGQPYEQYF. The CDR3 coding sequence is TGTGCCAGCAGTTCGGGACAGCCCTACGAGCAGTACTTC.

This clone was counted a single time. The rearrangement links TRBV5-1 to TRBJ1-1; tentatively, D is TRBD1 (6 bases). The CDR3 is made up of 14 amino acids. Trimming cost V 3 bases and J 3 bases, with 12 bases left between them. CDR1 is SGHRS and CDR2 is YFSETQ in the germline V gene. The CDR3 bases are TGCGCCAGCAGCTGGAAGGGGGTTGACACTGAAGCTTTCTTT. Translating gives CASSWKGVDTEAFF.

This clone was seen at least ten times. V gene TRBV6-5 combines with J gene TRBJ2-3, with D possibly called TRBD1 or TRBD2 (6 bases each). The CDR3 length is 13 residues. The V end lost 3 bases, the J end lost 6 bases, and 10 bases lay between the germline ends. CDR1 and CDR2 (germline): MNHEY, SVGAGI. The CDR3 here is CASSYRRGDTQYF. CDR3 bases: TGTGCCAGCAGTTATCGGAGGGGGGATACGCAGTATTTT.

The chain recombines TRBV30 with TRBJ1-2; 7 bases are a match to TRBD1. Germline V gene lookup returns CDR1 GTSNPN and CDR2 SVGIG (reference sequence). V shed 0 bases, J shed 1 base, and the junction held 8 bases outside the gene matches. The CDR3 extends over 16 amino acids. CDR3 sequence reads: CAWSVGGGGLNYGYTF. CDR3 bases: TGTGCCTGGAGTGTTGGAGGGGGCGGCCTTAACTATGGCTACACCTTC.

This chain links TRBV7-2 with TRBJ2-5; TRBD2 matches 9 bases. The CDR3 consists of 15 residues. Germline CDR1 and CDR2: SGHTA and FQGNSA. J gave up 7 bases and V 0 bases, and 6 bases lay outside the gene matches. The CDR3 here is CASSLAGGGAGTQYF. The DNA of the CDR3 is TGTGCCAGCAGCTTAGCCGGCGGGGGGGCCGGGACCCAGTACTTC.

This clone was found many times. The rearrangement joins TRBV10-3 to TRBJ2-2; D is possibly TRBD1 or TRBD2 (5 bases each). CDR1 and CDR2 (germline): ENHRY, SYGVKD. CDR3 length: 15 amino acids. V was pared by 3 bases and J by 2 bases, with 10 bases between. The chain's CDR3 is CAISDGTVNTGELFF. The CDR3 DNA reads TGTGCCATCAGTGATGGGACGGTAAACACCGGGGAGCTGTTTTTT.

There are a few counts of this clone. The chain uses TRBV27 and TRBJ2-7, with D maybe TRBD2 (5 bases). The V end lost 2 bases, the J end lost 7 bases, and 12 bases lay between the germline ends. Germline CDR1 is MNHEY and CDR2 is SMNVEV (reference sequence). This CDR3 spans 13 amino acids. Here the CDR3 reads CASSLKGAGEQYF. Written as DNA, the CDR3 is TGTGCCAGCAGTTTAAAGGGTGCGGGTGAGCAGTACTTC.

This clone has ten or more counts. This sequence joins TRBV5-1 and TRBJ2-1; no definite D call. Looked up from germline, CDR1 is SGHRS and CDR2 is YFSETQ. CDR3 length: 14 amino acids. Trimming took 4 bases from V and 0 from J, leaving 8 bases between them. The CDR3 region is CASSPRSSYNEQFF. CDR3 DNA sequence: TGCGCCAGCAGCCCCCGTAGCTCCTACAATGAGCAGTTCTTC.

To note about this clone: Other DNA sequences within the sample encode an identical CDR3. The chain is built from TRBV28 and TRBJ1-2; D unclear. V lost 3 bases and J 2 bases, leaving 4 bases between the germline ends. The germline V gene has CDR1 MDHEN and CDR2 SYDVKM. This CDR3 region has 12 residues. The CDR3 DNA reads TGTGCCAGCAGTTTGAGAAACTATGGCTACACCTTC. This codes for CASSLRNYGYTF.

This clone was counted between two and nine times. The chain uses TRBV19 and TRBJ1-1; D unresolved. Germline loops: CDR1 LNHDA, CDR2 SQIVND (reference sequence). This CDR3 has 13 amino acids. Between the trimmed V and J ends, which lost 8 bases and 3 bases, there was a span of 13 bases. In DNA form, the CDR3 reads TGTGCCAGTGTGAGGGTGGAGTACACTGAAGCTTTCTTT. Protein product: CASVRVEYTEAFF.

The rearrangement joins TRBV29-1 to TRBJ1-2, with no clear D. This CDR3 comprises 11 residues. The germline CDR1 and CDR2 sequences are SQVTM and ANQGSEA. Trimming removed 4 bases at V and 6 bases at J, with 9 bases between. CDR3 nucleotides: TGCAGCGTTGCCGGTAATGATGGCTACACCTTC. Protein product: CSVAGNDGYTF.

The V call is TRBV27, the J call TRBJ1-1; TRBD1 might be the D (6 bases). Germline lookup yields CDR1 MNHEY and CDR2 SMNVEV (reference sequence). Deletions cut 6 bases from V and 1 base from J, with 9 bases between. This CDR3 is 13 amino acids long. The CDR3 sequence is CASSSGANTEAFF. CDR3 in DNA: TGTGCCAGCAGCTCAGGGGCGAACACTGAAGCTTTCTTT.

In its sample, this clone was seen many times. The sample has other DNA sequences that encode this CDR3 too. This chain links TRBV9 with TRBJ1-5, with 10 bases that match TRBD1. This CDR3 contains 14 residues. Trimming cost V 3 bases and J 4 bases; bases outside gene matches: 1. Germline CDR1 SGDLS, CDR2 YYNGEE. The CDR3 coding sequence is TGTGCCAGCAGCGCGGACAGGGGGAATCAGCCCCAGCATTTT. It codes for CASSADRGNQPQHF. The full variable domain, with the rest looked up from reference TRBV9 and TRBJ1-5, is DSGVTQTPKHLITATGQRVTLRCSPRSGDLSVYWYQQSLDQGLQFLIQYYNGEERAKGNILERFSAQQFPDLHSELNLSSLELGDSALYFCASSADRGNQPQHFGDGTRLSIL.

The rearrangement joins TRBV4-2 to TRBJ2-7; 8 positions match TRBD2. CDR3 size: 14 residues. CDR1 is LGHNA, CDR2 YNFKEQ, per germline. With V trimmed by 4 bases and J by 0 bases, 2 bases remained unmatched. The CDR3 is CASSRGTSSYEQYF. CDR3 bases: TGTGCCAGCAGCCGTGGGACTAGCTCCTACGAGCAGTACTTC.

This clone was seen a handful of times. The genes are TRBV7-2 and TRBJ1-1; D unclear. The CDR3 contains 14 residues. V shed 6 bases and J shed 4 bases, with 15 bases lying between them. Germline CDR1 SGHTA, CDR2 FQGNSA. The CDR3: CASSPTSSSTEAFF. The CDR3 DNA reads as TGTGCCAGCAGTCCAACATCCAGCAGCACTGAAGCTTTCTTT.

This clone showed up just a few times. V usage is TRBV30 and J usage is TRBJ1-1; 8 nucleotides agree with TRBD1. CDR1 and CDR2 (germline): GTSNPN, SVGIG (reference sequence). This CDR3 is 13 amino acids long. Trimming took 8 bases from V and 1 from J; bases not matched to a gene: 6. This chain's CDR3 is CARDRTRNTEAFF. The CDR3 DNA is TGTGCCCGGGACAGGACCAGGAACACTGAAGCTTTCTTT.

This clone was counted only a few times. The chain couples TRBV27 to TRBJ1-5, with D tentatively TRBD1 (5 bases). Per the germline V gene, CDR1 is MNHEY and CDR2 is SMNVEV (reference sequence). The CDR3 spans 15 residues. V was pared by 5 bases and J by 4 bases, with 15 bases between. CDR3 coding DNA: TGTGCCAGCAGTACTAGGTTCGAGGGGAATCAGCCCCAGCATTTT. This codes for CASSTRFEGNQPQHF.

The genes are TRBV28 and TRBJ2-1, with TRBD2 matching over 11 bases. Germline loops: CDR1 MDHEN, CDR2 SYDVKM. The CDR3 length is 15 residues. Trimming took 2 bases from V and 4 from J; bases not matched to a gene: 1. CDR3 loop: CASSLTSGGYNEQFF. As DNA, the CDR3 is TGTGCCAGCAGTTTAACTAGCGGGGGATACAATGAGCAGTTCTTC.